One sample yielded the 13 T cell receptor beta chains listed below, sequenced in a study of T cell responses to AZD1222 COVID-19 vaccine (dated by TCRdb to the early 2020s). Libraries were made using the immunoSEQ multiplex PCR assay. The table comes from immuneACCESS by way of TCRdb, which keeps in-frame sequences with V and J called. Part of the clones is missing from these tables; in studies checked, under half for an unresolved V gene and the rest for unknown reasons. In all, the sample holds about 270,000 clones, and 94% of those were seen once. 0.55% of the sample belongs to the ten largest clones. This sample's time point label indicates: about 28 days (+/-7) after the second vaccine dose. Sequences were derived from peripheral blood, sampled 28 days after the second AZD1222 dose. The receptors originated from an adult who received the AZD1222 COVID-19 vaccine.

The rearrangement uses TRBV18 and TRBJ2-1, with 7 bases that match TRBD2. This CDR3 has 18 amino acids. Looked up from germline, CDR1 is KGHSH and CDR2 is LQKENI. V trimming: 3 bases; J trimming: 1 base; junction bases outside the gene matches: 12. This chain's CDR3 is CASSPLTGTTRSYNEQFF. The CDR3 nucleotides are TGTGCCAGCTCACCCCTAACCGGGACTACCAGATCCTACAATGAGCAGTTCTTC.

This sequence joins TRBV4-3 and TRBJ2-7; TRBD1 matches 8 bases. In germline, CDR1 is LGHNA, CDR2 YSLEER. The CDR3 extends over 14 amino acids. Trimming cost V 3 bases and J 3 bases; bases outside gene matches: 4. CDR3 residues: CASSHGQGDYEQYF. As DNA, the CDR3 is TGCGCCAGCAGCCATGGACAGGGTGACTACGAGCAGTACTTC.

About this clone itself: One end of the junction is discordant with germline, which a read error may explain. V gene TRBV4-1 combines with J gene TRBJ2-7; D might be TRBD1 or TRBD2, each matching 5 bases. CDR1 MGHRA and CDR2 YSYEKL come from the germline V gene. The CDR3 is made up of 16 amino acids. The CDR3 loop reads CASSQEVGRSSFEQYF. As DNA, the CDR3 is TGCGCCAGCAGCCAAGAAGTGGGACGGAGCTCCTTCGAGCAGTACTTC.

This chain connects TRBV28 to TRBJ1-6; D possibly corresponds to TRBD1 (5 bases). Germline V CDR1 and CDR2: MDHEN, SYDVKM. With 8 bases removed from V and 5 bases from J, the gap between germline ends came to 19 bases. This CDR3 has 16 amino acids. The CDR3 protein is CASVSGWQGDNSPLHF. In DNA, the CDR3 is TGTGCCAGCGTTTCGGGATGGCAGGGCGATAATTCACCCCTCCACTTT.

The genes are TRBV6-1 and TRBJ2-1; 10 nucleotides align to TRBD1. In germline, CDR1 is MNHNS, CDR2 SASEGT. This CDR3 region has 16 residues. The V gene end was trimmed by 1 base and the J gene end by 8 bases; junction bases not matched to a gene: 8. The CDR3 DNA reads TGTGCCAGCAGTGAAGTACGGGACAGGGGTAATGATGAGCAGTTCTTC. As protein: CASSEVRDRGNDEQFF.

The chain links TRBV19 to TRBJ2-5; no clear D. This CDR3 spans 14 amino acids. Germline CDR1 LNHDA, CDR2 SQIVND (reference sequence). Trimming took off 4 bases at V and 7 bases at J, with 16 bases between the two ends. CDR3 in amino acids: CASSTGSVIGTQYF. In DNA form, the CDR3 reads TGTGCCAGTAGTACAGGCTCCGTTATCGGGACCCAGTACTTC.

The chain couples TRBV5-1 to TRBJ2-2, with TRBD2 as a possible D gene (5 bases). Trimming stripped 0 bases from V and 3 bases from J, with 6 bases between. This CDR3 has 14 amino acids. The germline gives CDR1 SGHRS, CDR2 YFSETQ. The CDR3 coding sequence is TGCGCCAGCAGCTTGGTGAGGGACACCGGGGAGCTGTTTTTT. Amino acids: CASSLVRDTGELFF. Variable domain in full (rest from reference TRBV5-1 and TRBJ2-2): KAGVTQTPRYLIKTRGQQVTLSCSPISGHRSVSWYQQTPGQGLQFLFEYFSETQRNKGNFPGRFSGRQFSNSRSEMNVSTLELGDSALYLCASSLVRDTGELFFGEGSRLTVL.

The rearrangement joins TRBV28 to TRBJ1-6; the match to TRBD1 covers 7 bases. The CDR3 sequence is 13 residues long. V lost 6 bases, J lost 9 bases, and 5 bases stayed unmatched. Looked up from germline, CDR1 is MDHEN and CDR2 is SYDVKM. The CDR3 sequence: CASSPRGGSPLHF. CDR3 sequence (DNA): TGTGCCAGCAGCCCCAGGGGGGGTTCACCCCTCCACTTT.

The chain carries TRBV7-9 and TRBJ1-4; D call uncertain. Trimming took off 1 base at V and 4 bases at J, with 7 bases between the two ends. This CDR3 is built from 14 residues. Per germline, CDR1 SEHNR and CDR2 FQNEAQ (reference sequence). The CDR3 DNA reads TGTGCCAGCAGCTTAGAGGGATTTAATGAAAAACTGTTTTTT. Amino acids: CASSLEGFNEKLFF. Variable domain in full (rest from reference TRBV7-9 and TRBJ1-4): DTGVSQNPRHKITKRGQNVTFRCDPISEHNRLYWYRQTLGQGPEFLTYFQNEAQLEKSRLLSDRFSAERPKGSFSTLEIQRTEQGDSAMYLCASSLEGFNEKLFFGSGTQLSVL.

This chain uses TRBV7-2 with TRBJ2-1; 10 positions match TRBD2. V gave up 3 bases and J gave up 6 bases; unmatched junction bases: 14. CDR3 size: 18 residues. Germline-derived CDR1 and CDR2 are SGHTA and FQGNSA. The CDR3 spells CASSFRPSSGSGSNEQFF. The DNA of the CDR3 is TGTGCCAGCAGCTTTAGACCGTCTAGCGGGAGCGGGAGCAATGAGCAGTTCTTC.

V usage is TRBV28 and J usage is TRBJ1-1; a possible D gene is TRBD1 (5 bases). The CDR3 runs to 16 residues. V was cut by 2 bases and J by 2 bases, with 15 bases left in between. Germline V gives CDR1 MDHEN, CDR2 SYDVKM. CDR3 residues: CASSLGGQGGNTEAFF. CDR3 bases: TGTGCCAGCAGTTTAGGGGGTCAGGGTGGAAACACTGAAGCTTTCTTT.

This chain joins TRBV25-1 and TRBJ1-2; D gene unclear. The CDR3 is 15 amino acids. From germline, CDR1 is MGHDK and CDR2 SYGVNS. The V end was cut by 7 bases, the J end by 4 bases, with 19 bases between. CDR3 residues: CASTDERAGSYGYTF. The CDR3 DNA reads TGTGCCAGCACCGACGAGAGGGCCGGGAGCTATGGCTACACCTTC.

The chain combines TRBV12-3 or TRBV12-4 with TRBJ1-5, with D maybe TRBD1 (5 bases). This CDR3 contains 13 residues. V lost 8 bases to trimming and J lost 9 bases, with 17 bases between them. CDR3 DNA: TGTGCCAGCGGGGCCGAGCGCAATGGGCCCCAGCATTTT. This translates into CASGAERNGPQHF.